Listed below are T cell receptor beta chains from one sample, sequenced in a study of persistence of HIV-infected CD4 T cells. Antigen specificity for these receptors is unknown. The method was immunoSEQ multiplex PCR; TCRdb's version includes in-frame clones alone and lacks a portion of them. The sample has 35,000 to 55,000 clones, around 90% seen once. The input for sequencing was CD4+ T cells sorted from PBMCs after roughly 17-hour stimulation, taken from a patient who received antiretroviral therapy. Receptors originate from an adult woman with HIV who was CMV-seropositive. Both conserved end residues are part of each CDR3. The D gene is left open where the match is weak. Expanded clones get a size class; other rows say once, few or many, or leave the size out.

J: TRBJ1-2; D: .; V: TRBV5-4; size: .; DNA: TGTGCCAGCAGCTTGTTGACAGGCCTAAACTATGGCTACACCTTC; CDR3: CASSLLTGLNYGYTF
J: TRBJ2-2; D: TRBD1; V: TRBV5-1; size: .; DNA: TGCGCCAGCAGCTCCCAGGGGGCGAACACCGGGGAGCTGTTTTTT; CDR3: CASSSQGANTGELFF
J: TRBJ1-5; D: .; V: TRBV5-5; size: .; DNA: TGTGCCAGCAGCTTGGGCGGATTGAGCAATCAGCCCCAGCATTTT; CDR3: CASSLGGLSNQPQHF
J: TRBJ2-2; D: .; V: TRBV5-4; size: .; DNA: TGTGCCAGCAGCTTAGGACGCCGAGACGTCCCCTCCCGGGAGCTGTTTTTT; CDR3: CASSLGRRDVPSRELFF
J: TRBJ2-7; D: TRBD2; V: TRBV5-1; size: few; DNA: TGCGCCAGCAGGTCCCTAGCGGGGCCCTCCTACGAGCAGTACTTC; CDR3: CASRSLAGPSYEQYF
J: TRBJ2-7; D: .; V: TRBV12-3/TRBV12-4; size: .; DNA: TGTGCCAGCAGGTTAAGGGGTCTGAACGAGCAGTACTTC; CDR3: CASRLRGLNEQYF
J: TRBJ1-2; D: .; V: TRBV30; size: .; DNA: TGTGCCTGGAGTACCGACAACAGGGATAAATTGGGCTATGGCTACACCTTC; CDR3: CAWSTDNRDKLGYGYTF
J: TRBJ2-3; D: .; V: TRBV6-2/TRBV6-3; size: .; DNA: TGTGCCAGCAGTTACGCTATGATTTGGCCAGATACGCAGTATTTT; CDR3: CASSYAMIWPDTQYF
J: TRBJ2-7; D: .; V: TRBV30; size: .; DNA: TGTGCCTGGAGTGTAGGGCTAAGCTTGGCCGAGCAGTACTTC; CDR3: CAWSVGLSLAEQYF
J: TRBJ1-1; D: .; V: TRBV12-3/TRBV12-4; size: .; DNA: TGTGCCAGCAGTCGACAGTACACTGAAGCTTTCTTT; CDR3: CASSRQYTEAFF
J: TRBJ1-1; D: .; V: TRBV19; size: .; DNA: TGTGCCAGTAGCCAGGGGACTGAAGCTTTCTTT; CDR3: CASSQGTEAFF
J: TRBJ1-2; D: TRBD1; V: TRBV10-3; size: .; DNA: TGTGCCATCAGTCCTGGACAGGGAGTTACCTATGGCTACACCTTC; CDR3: CAISPGQGVTYGYTF
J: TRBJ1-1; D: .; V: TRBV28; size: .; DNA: TGTGCCAGCATCCCGTTCCTGGGGGGGTTGACTGAAGCTTTCTTT; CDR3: CASIPFLGGLTEAFF
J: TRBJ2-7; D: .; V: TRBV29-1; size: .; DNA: TGCAGCGTTGAAGTAGCCGCATCCTACGAGCAGTACTTC; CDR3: CSVEVAASYEQYF
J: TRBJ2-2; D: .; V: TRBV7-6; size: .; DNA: TGTGCCAGCAGCTTAATCCTGGTCGGGGAGCTGTTTTTT; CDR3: CASSLILVGELFF
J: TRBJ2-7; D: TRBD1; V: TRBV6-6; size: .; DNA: TGTGCCAGCAGTGCTCTGACAGGGTCCTACGAGCAGTACTTC; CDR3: CASSALTGSYEQYF
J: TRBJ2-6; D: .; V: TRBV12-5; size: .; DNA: TGTGCTAGTGGTTTGGAGTCAGGGAACGGGGCCAACGTCCTGACTTTC; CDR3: CASGLESGNGANVLTF
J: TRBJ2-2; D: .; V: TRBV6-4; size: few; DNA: TGTGCCAGCAGCCCCCAGGGAAACACCGGGGAGCTGTTTTTT; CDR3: CASSPQGNTGELFF
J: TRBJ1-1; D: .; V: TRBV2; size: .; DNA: TGTGCCAGCAGTCAAAGACACGAGAACACTGAAGCTTTCTTT; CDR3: CASSQRHENTEAFF
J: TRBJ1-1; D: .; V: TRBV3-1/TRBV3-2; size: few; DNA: TGTGCCAGCAGCCACCGGGACACCTCAACTTTCTTT; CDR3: CASSHRDTSTFF
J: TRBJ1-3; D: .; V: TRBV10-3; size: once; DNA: TGTGCCATCACCCTAAGCCCGGGACGGGCTGCAAACACCATATATTTT; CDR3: CAITLSPGRAANTIYF
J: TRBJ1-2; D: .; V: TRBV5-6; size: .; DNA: TGTGCCAGCAGCTCGGGCAGCTGGCAGGGCTATGGCTACACCTTC; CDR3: CASSSGSWQGYGYTF
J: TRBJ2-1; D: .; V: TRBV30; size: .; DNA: TGTGCCTGGAGTCTTCGGACGGGCGATGAGCAGTTCTTC; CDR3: CAWSLRTGDEQFF
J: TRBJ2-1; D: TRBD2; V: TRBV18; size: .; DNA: TGTGCCAGCTCACCAGTTTTAGCGGGGGGAACCTACAATGAGCAGTTCTTC; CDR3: CASSPVLAGGTYNEQFF
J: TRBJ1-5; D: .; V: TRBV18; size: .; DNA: TGTGCCAGCTCACCGCGGGCAGGGCACCAGCCCCAGCATTTT; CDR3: CASSPRAGHQPQHF
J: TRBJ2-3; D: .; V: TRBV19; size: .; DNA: TGTGCCAGTAGTACCCCGAGAGCAGGGGGCACAGATACGCAGTATTTT; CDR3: CASSTPRAGGTDTQYF
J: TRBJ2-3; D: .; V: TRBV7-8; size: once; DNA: TGTGCCAGCAGCTTAGTTAGGACACGCACAGATACGCAGTATTTT; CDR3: CASSLVRTRTDTQYF
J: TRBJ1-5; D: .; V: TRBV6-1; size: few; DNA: TGTGCCAGCAGTGAAGTGGGGCAGGCCGGGCAGCCCCAGCATTTT; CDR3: CASSEVGQAGQPQHF
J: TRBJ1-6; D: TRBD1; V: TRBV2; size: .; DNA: TGTGCCAGCAGTCAGAGACAGGGCGATTCACCCCTCCACTTT; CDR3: CASSQRQGDSPLHF